A single sample gave rise to the 8 T cell receptor beta chains below, sequenced in a study of T-cell reconstitution after alpha-beta-depleted transplantation in children. Molecular barcoding with unique molecular identifiers was used for the TCRbeta library. TCRdb processed the PCR reads anew with MiXCR; each CDR3 protein has one entry. The sample consists of about 610,000 distinct CDR3 sequences, about 10% of them appearing once. The material sequenced was PBMCs from the stem cell graft donor, taken from the stem cell graft. Receptors originate from a human donor who donated a stem cell graft to a child with acute myeloid leukemia.

In this sample, this clonotype turned up a few times. V is TRBV20-1 and J is TRBJ1-1; D ambiguous. The CDR3 is made up of 14 amino acids. V lost 2 bases and J lost 3, with 13 bases in between. Looked up from germline, CDR1 is DFQATT and CDR2 is SNEGSKA (reference sequence). DNA for the CDR3: TGCAGTGCTAGAAGACCCCTGAAGGACACTGAAGCTTTCTTT. As protein: CSARRPLKDTEAFF.

This clonotype showed up many times. The chain has TRBV6-2 or TRBV6-3 and TRBJ2-6, with a weak D call TRBD2 (5 bases). CDR3 length: 14 amino acids. Germline loops: CDR1 MNHEY, CDR2 SVGEGT. V lost 2 bases and J 5 bases, leaving 7 bases between the germline ends. The CDR3 DNA reads as TGTGCCAGCAGTTACCGGGGTAGGGCCAACGTCCTGACTTTC. Translating it yields CASSYRGRANVLTF.

The table lists this clonotype with many counts. The rearrangement joins TRBV5-1 to TRBJ2-3, with D possibly matching TRBD2 (6 bases). Germline lookup yields CDR1 SGHRS and CDR2 YFSETQ. This CDR3 has 16 residues. V lost 1 base and J lost 0, with 12 bases in between. The CDR3 nucleotides are TGCGCCAGCAGCTTGCGTGTAAGCGGGAGCACAGATACGCAGTATTTT. Protein: CASSLRVSGSTDTQYF.

There are a few counts of this clonotype. V usage is TRBV4-3 and J usage is TRBJ2-3; the match to TRBD2 covers 13 bases. This CDR3 has 17 residues. J gave up 3 bases and V 1 base, and 4 bases lay outside the gene matches. Germline CDR1 LGHNA, CDR2 YSLEER. The CDR3 loop is CASSQGLAGGGTDTQYF. CDR3 DNA: TGCGCCAGCAGCCAAGGACTAGCGGGAGGAGGGACAGATACGCAGTATTTT.

V is TRBV25-1 and J is TRBJ2-7; a weak D match, TRBD2 (5 bases). Germline CDR1 reads MGHDK; CDR2 reads SYGVNS. The CDR3 totals 15 residues. The V gene lost 2 bases and the J gene lost 7 bases, with 18 bases spanning the gap. CDR3: CASSEGSERPREQYF. CDR3 DNA: TGTGCCAGCAGTGAAGGGAGTGAGCGTCCACGGGAGCAGTACTTC.

This clonotype was recorded many times. This rearrangement joins TRBV6-1 to TRBJ1-5; TRBD1 might be the D (5 bases). With 7 bases removed from V and 6 bases from J, the gap between germline ends came to 13 bases. The germline V gene encodes CDR1 MNHNS and CDR2 SASEGT. This CDR3 comprises 13 residues. The CDR3 reads CASKGGESQPQHF. As DNA, the CDR3 is TGTGCCAGCAAGGGAGGGGAAAGTCAGCCCCAGCATTTT.

This clonotype was detected ten times or more. The chain's CDR3 is CSSQGDYGYTF. DNA of the CDR3: TGCAGCAGTCAGGGGGACTATGGCTACACCTTC. V gene TRBV29-1 combines with J gene TRBJ1-2, with TRBD1 identical over 7 bases. The junction had 3 bases not matched to a gene; V was cut back by 8 bases and J by 3 bases. This CDR3 region has 11 residues. The germline gives CDR1 SQVTM, CDR2 ANQGSEA.

This chain connects TRBV7-9 to TRBJ2-7; perhaps TRBD2 as D (6 bases). Trimming pared 3 bases from V and 0 bases from J, leaving 9 bases between. This CDR3 region has 14 residues. CDR1 is SEHNR and CDR2 is FQNEAQ in the germline V gene (reference sequence). CDR3 coding DNA: TGTGCCAGCAGCTTTAAGGGACTCTCCTACGAGCAGTACTTC. This codes for CASSFKGLSYEQYF.